The 21 T cell receptor beta chains presented below share a single source sample, sequenced in a study of human T cells and chemical hapten exposure. Using its own MiXCR run on the RACE reads, TCRdb lists one record per CDR3 protein. The repertoire has 95,000 or so distinct CDR3 sequences, over 10% of them found once; the top ten carry 2.5% to 3.5%. Time point noted: patch test 2, 6 weeks after DPC sensitization. The treatment was: therapeutic diphenylcyclopropenone sensitization with weekly scalp DPC. The sample in question was whole blood, obtained in connection with sensitization to the hapten diphenylcyclopropenone (DPC). Receptors were obtained from a woman in her thirties or forties with alopecia areata. Some clones in this sample may be carry-over from other donors' samples.

Only a few counts were recorded for this clonotype. One end of the junction does not line up with germline, which may come from a read error. V is TRBV28 and J is TRBJ2-2, with D perhaps TRBD1 (6 bases). Germline V gene data show CDR1 as MDHEN and CDR2 as SYDVKM. The CDR3 loop spans 14 amino acids. CDR3 protein: CASSFQGNSGELFF. The CDR3 nucleotides read TGTGCCAGCAGTTTTCAGGGGAACTCCGGGGAGCTGTTTTTT.

The chain couples TRBV27 to TRBJ1-3; D call uncertain. Per germline, CDR1 MNHEY and CDR2 SMNVEV (reference sequence). V was trimmed by 6 bases and J by 6 bases, leaving 9 bases between them. This CDR3 has 12 residues. CDR3 sequence: CASSSPENTIYF. CDR3 DNA sequence: TGTGCCAGCAGCTCGCCTGAAAACACCATATATTTT.

This clonotype has only a few counts. The chain recombines TRBV19 with TRBJ1-6; D not resolved. Trimming shortened V by 0 bases and J by 7 bases, and 13 bases separated the two germline ends. Germline V CDR1 and CDR2: LNHDA, SQIVND (reference sequence). The CDR3 runs 16 residues. The CDR3 bases are TGTGCCAGTAGTATAGATCCCGGGCAGATCAATTCACCCCTCCACTTT. The encoded protein is CASSIDPGQINSPLHF.

This chain connects TRBV14 to TRBJ1-4; no firm D call. The CDR3 runs to 16 residues. CDR1 is SGHDN, CDR2 FVKESK, per germline. Between the trimmed V and J ends, which lost 0 bases and 6 bases, there was a span of 14 bases. CDR3 DNA sequence: TGTGCCAGCAGCCAAGATCCCCACGCCCCGGATGAAAAACTGTTTTTT. It yields the protein CASSQDPHAPDEKLFF.

This chain connects TRBV18 to TRBJ1-4, with D unclear. This CDR3 contains 13 residues. CDR1 is KGHSH, CDR2 LQKENI, per germline. V was trimmed by 5 bases and J by 5 bases, leaving 9 bases between them. The CDR3 spells CASSGVGNEKLFF. The CDR3 DNA reads as TGTGCCAGCTCAGGCGTCGGGAATGAAAAACTGTTTTTT.

In regard to this clonotype: One end of the junction does not line up with germline, which may come from a read error. The chain links TRBV19 to TRBJ1-1, with D tentatively TRBD1 (5 bases). The CDR3 extends over 15 amino acids. Germline CDR1 LNHDA, CDR2 SQIVND (reference sequence). DNA for the CDR3: TGTGCCAGTAGACCTGGGGACGGGTGGAACGCTGAAGCTTTCTTT. It yields the protein CASRPGDGWNAEAFF.

This clonotype has more than one count but fewer than ten. V is TRBV20-1 and J is TRBJ1-5, with 10 positions matching TRBD1. The junction had 11 bases not matched to a gene; V was cut back by 0 bases and J by 0 bases. The CDR3 covers 19 residues. Germline V gene sequence: CDR1 DFQATT, CDR2 SNEGSKA (reference sequence). CDR3 in amino acids: CSAREGAGTGVFSNQPQHF. The CDR3 DNA sequence: TGCAGTGCTAGAGAGGGGGCCGGGACAGGGGTTTTTAGCAATCAGCCCCAGCATTTT.

The chain couples TRBV6-1 to TRBJ2-5; 8 nucleotides line up with TRBD2. V was clipped by 5 bases and J by 5 bases; unmatched bases: 7. The germline gives CDR1 MNHNS, CDR2 SASEGT. The CDR3 is made up of 14 amino acids. The CDR3 protein is CASSSAGEPETQYF. CDR3 nucleotide sequence: TGTGCCAGCAGTTCAGCGGGGGAACCGGAGACCCAGTACTTC.

In its sample, this clonotype was seen a few times. The chain uses TRBV4-2 and TRBJ2-5; maybe TRBD1 (5 bases). The germline V and J ends were trimmed by 0 bases and 2 bases, with 13 bases remaining between them. The CDR3 contains 16 residues. Germline CDR1 and CDR2: LGHNA and YNFKEQ. CDR3 nucleotide sequence: TGTGCCAGCAGCCAAGATCAGGGCTTGGGTCAAGAGACCCAGTACTTC. It is translated as CASSQDQGLGQETQYF.

There are many counts of this clonotype. CDR3 amino acids: CASSKPSGTLTGELFF. As DNA, the CDR3 is TGTGCCAGCAGCAAGCCCTCAGGGACCTTAACCGGGGAGCTGTTTTTT. The chain combines TRBV28 with TRBJ2-2; D is tentatively TRBD1 or TRBD2 (5 bases each). The CDR3 has 16 amino acids. CDR1 is MDHEN, CDR2 SYDVKM, per germline. Trimming cost V 6 bases and J 5 bases, with 19 bases left between them.

Only a few counts were recorded for this clonotype. V gene TRBV14 combines with J gene TRBJ1-1; D call uncertain. The CDR3 has 13 residues. Trimming pared 1 base from V and 10 bases from J, leaving 13 bases between. Germline V CDR1 and CDR2: SGHDN, FVKESK. CDR3 DNA sequence: TGTGCCAGCAGCCAAGTTGGAGGCCGGGGAGCTTTCTTT. As protein: CASSQVGGRGAFF.

This clonotype was observed a handful of times. The V call is TRBV10-3, the J call TRBJ2-1, with TRBD2 identical over 8 bases. CDR3 length equals 15 residues. J was trimmed by 9 bases and V by 0 bases; bases with no gene match: 7. Germline V CDR1 and CDR2: ENHRY, SYGVKD. The CDR3 sequence is CAISESAGDPLEQFF. The CDR3 nucleotides are TGTGCCATCAGTGAGTCAGCGGGGGACCCCCTTGAGCAGTTCTTC.

This clonotype has only a few counts. The chain recombines TRBV18 with TRBJ2-7; D remains ambiguous. Trimming removed 3 bases from V and 3 bases from J, with 9 bases in between. Germline lookup yields CDR1 KGHSH and CDR2 LQKENI. The CDR3 sequence is 13 residues long. The CDR3, as DNA: TGTGCCAGCTCACCGGACGTAGACTACGAGCAGTACTTC. Translated, it gives CASSPDVDYEQYF.

Concerning this clonotype itself: Given a much more abundant clone one base away, this may be a read error. The chain carries TRBV29-1 and TRBJ1-1; no firm D call. The CDR3 is 10 residues long. Germline CDR1 and CDR2: SQVTM and ANQGSEA. V shed 2 bases and J shed 4 bases, with 2 bases lying between them. This chain's CDR3 is CSVEITEAFF. In DNA, the CDR3 is TGCAGCGTTGAAATCACTGAAGCTTTCTTT.

This clonotype was seen a handful of times. The CDR3 spells CASSLTGQPQETQYF. In nucleotides, the CDR3 is TGTGCCAGCAGCCTGACAGGACAACCACAAGAGACCCAGTACTTC. The chain couples TRBV4-2 to TRBJ2-5; a weak D match, TRBD1 (6 bases). This CDR3 has 15 residues. Between the trimmed V and J ends, which lost 4 bases and 2 bases, there was a span of 14 bases. Per germline, CDR1 LGHNA and CDR2 YNFKEQ.

The rearrangement joins TRBV20-1 to TRBJ2-5, with TRBD2 as a possible D gene (6 bases). Germline lookup yields CDR1 DFQATT and CDR2 SNEGSKA (reference sequence). The CDR3 contains 14 residues. Between the trimmed V and J ends, which lost 4 bases and 5 bases, there was a span of 17 bases. The DNA of the CDR3 is TGCAGTGCTAACCCTATTAGCGGTTTCGAGACCCAGTACTTC. Protein product: CSANPISGFETQYF.

The chain has TRBV7-8 and TRBJ2-3; TRBD2 agrees at 14 bases. CDR1 is SGHVS, CDR2 FQNEAQ, per germline. The J segment lost 2 bases and the V segment lost 3 bases, leaving 4 bases of the junction unmatched. This CDR3 comprises 17 residues. CDR3 nucleotide sequence: TGTGCCAGCAGCTTTGGGACTAGCGGGGGAAACACAGATACGCAGTATTTT. Translating it yields CASSFGTSGGNTDTQYF.

The V and J genes are TRBV7-3 and TRBJ2-1, with 12 bases identical to TRBD2. CDR3 size: 13 residues. Germline CDR1 SGHTA, CDR2 FQGTGA. V lost 4 bases, J lost 13 bases, and 5 bases stayed unmatched. The CDR3 bases are TGTGCCAGCAGCTCGGGACTAGCGGGTGCTCAGTTCTTC. This codes for CASSSGLAGAQFF.

The chain uses TRBV29-1 and TRBJ2-1; 9 bases match TRBD2. The V gene end was trimmed by 3 bases and the J gene end by 9 bases; junction bases not matched to a gene: 12. This CDR3 has 15 residues. Per the germline V gene, CDR1 is SQVTM and CDR2 is ANQGSEA. The CDR3 DNA follows: TGCAGCGTTGAGAGGGGTTCGAGCGGGAGGAGTGAGCAGTTCTTC. Its protein product is CSVERGSSGRSEQFF.

This clonotype was observed a handful of times. The genes are TRBV3-1 and TRBJ2-5, with D uncertain. The CDR3 has 15 residues. The germline V and J ends were trimmed by 4 bases and 4 bases, with 16 bases remaining between them. Germline CDR1 is LGHDT and CDR2 is YNNKEL (reference sequence). The CDR3 sequence is CASSPSSGRLETQYF. The CDR3 DNA follows: TGTGCCAGCAGCCCCTCCAGTGGACGGCTAGAGACCCAGTACTTC.

The sample holds many counts of this clonotype. The chain recombines TRBV7-2 with TRBJ2-3; 10 nucleotides line up with TRBD2. The CDR3 totals 16 residues. J gave up 7 bases and V 1 base, and 8 bases lay outside the gene matches. The V gene's germline CDR1 is SGHTA and CDR2 FQGNSA. Here the CDR3 reads CASSLEARTSGHTQYF. The CDR3 DNA sequence: TGTGCCAGCAGCTTAGAAGCTAGGACTAGCGGCCATACGCAGTATTTT.